This T cell receptor beta chain originates from a study of PD-L1 blockade in urothelial cancer. Whole-study context: Patients began atezolizumab, 1,200 mg intravenously every 3 weeks, in about 2014. About 85% of the roughly 29 patients were men whose urothelial cancer was bladder-origin.

Per the germline V gene, CDR1 is SGHNT and CDR2 is YYREEE (reference sequence). This CDR3 comprises 16 residues. With 4 bases clipped from V and 6 bases from J, the junction kept 11 bases outside the gene matches. The table came from immunoSEQ multiplex PCR; TCRdb's copy has only in-frame clones and leaves some out. The profile covers 80,000 to 100,000 clones, with 82% appearing a single time and 9.5% taken by the ten largest. The TCR originated in a man in his 70s with urothelial cancer. Material: PBMCs, obtained around atezolizumab (anti-PD-L1) treatment. This rearrangement joins TRBV5-4 to TRBJ2-2, with 8 nucleotides matching TRBD1. CDR3 residues: CASSDPRTGSAGELFF. Here the CDR3 DNA reads TGTGCCAGCAGCGATCCTCGGACAGGGTCGGCCGGGGAGCTGTTTTTT.